This is a list of T cell receptor beta chains from one sample in a study of blood T cell repertoires in COVID-19. Repertoires were generated with immunoSEQ multiplex PCR, while TCRdb's copy carries only in-frame clones and drops some. Of about 270,000 clones listed, around 83% were seen once; the top ten hold approximately 5.4%. Sequencing input: peripheral blood. Receptors originate from a man at least 80 years old with acute or convalescent COVID-19. CDR3s include the opening cysteine and the closing phenylalanine or tryptophan. D genes are given only for firm matches. Size is stated for part of the rows, as once, few or many counts, or as a class when the clone is expanded.

TRBV27,TRBJ2-7,TRBD1,.,CASSPPPGTGEEQYF,TGTGCCAGCAGTCCACCTCCGGGGACAGGGGAGGAGCAGTACTTC
TRBV7-6,TRBJ1-3,.,.,CASSLQQGTSGNTIYF,TGTGCCAGCAGCCTCCAACAGGGAACTTCTGGAAACACCATATATTTT
TRBV2,TRBJ2-3,.,.,CASSDPGDTQYF,TGTGCCAGCAGTGATCCGGGAGATACGCAGTATTTT
TRBV2,TRBJ2-7,.,.,CASRTGYEQYF,TGTGCCAGCAGGACGGGATACGAGCAGTACTTC
TRBV6-5,TRBJ1-2,.,.,CASRTPGGDYGYTF,TGTGCCAGCAGAACCCCGGGGGGTGACTATGGCTACACCTTC
TRBV9,TRBJ2-7,TRBD2,once,CASSSKLAGGSYEQYF,TGTGCCAGCAGCTCCAAACTAGCGGGGGGATCCTACGAGCAGTACTTC
TRBV6-5,TRBJ2-5,.,.,CASGQGSETQYF,TGTGCCAGCGGTCAGGGGTCGGAGACCCAGTACTTC
TRBV30,TRBJ1-6,.,.,CAWRNPQGRNSPLHF,TGTGCCTGGAGGAACCCACAGGGTAGGAATTCACCCCTCCACTTT
TRBV5-1,TRBJ2-1,.,.,CASSPEGYNEQFF,TGCGCCAGCAGCCCCGAGGGCTACAATGAGCAGTTCTTC
TRBV15,TRBJ1-3,.,.,CATSRDPGSGNTIYF,TGTGCCACCAGCAGAGATCCAGGTTCTGGAAACACCATATATTTT
TRBV28,TRBJ2-7,TRBD2,.,CASISSGGNAYEQYF,TGTGCCAGCATTAGTAGCGGGGGAAATGCCTACGAGCAGTACTTC
TRBV6-6,TRBJ2-7,.,.,CASSKPGFSYEQYF,TGTGCCAGCAGTAAACCAGGGTTCTCCTACGAGCAGTACTTC
TRBV6-5,TRBJ1-2,.,.,CASRQDSYGYTF,TGTGCCAGCAGACAGGATTCCTATGGCTACACCTTC
TRBV2,TRBJ1-2,.,.,CASRDGGIKNGYTF,TGTGCCAGCAGGGACGGCGGGATAAAGAATGGCTACACCTTC
TRBV5-1,TRBJ2-7,TRBD1,.,CASSLEGQGRSYEQYF,TGCGCCAGCAGCTTGGAAGGACAGGGACGGTCCTACGAGCAGTACTTC
TRBV7-2,TRBJ2-3,.,.,CASSFAVTDTQYF,TGTGCCAGCAGCTTTGCGGTCACAGATACGCAGTATTTT
TRBV18,TRBJ2-3,TRBD2,.,CASSPTSEQDTQYF,TGTGCCAGCTCACCGACTAGCGAACAAGATACGCAGTATTTT
TRBV25-1,TRBJ2-5,.,.,CASSEGGRGEESQYF,TGTGCCAGCAGTGAAGGCGGCAGGGGGGAAGAGTCCCAGTACTTC
TRBV5-1,TRBJ2-5,.,.,CASSPLAQEETQYF,TGCGCCAGCAGCCCCCTTGCACAGGAAGAGACCCAGTACTTC
TRBV5-1,TRBJ1-3,.,.,CASRFEGSSGNTIYF,TGCGCCAGCCGATTTGAGGGTTCCTCTGGAAACACCATATATTTT
TRBV19,TRBJ2-3,TRBD2,.,CASSPQSGSLNTQYF,TGTGCCAGTAGCCCACAGAGCGGGAGCCTGAATACGCAGTATTTT
TRBV5-1,TRBJ1-2,.,.,CASSSSTGPYGYTF,TGCGCCAGCAGCTCTTCTACAGGACCGTATGGCTACACCTTC
TRBV9,TRBJ2-2,TRBD2,.,CASSYLASGPTGELFF,TGTGCCAGCAGTTATTTGGCTAGCGGACCCACCGGGGAGCTGTTTTTT
TRBV6-5,TRBJ1-5,TRBD1,.,CASRGTESNQPQHF,TGTGCCAGCAGAGGGACAGAGAGCAATCAGCCCCAGCATTTT
TRBV18,TRBJ1-2,.,.,CASSPAGANYGYTF,TGTGCCAGCTCACCCGCAGGCGCTAACTATGGCTACACCTTC
TRBV5-1,TRBJ1-6,.,.,CASSRDFSPLHF,TGCGCCAGCAGCAGGGACTTTTCACCCCTCCACTTT
TRBV5-5,TRBJ1-6,TRBD1,.,CASSFGTEGGALHF,TGTGCCAGCAGCTTTGGGACAGAGGGTGGGGCCCTCCACTTT
TRBV15,TRBJ2-1,.,.,CATSREAGTYNEQFF,TGTGCCACCAGCAGAGAGGCAGGGACCTACAATGAGCAGTTCTTC
TRBV19,TRBJ2-3,.,.,CASSRRQVLRTDTQYF,TGTGCCAGTAGTAGGAGACAGGTCTTGCGTACAGATACGCAGTATTTT
TRBV5-4,TRBJ1-4,.,.,CASSSGGDPNEKLFF,TGTGCCAGCAGCTCAGGCGGGGACCCTAATGAAAAACTGTTTTTT
TRBV27,TRBJ1-1,.,.,CASSLRQDRENTEAFF,TGTGCCAGCAGTTTAAGGCAGGATCGGGAGAACACTGAAGCTTTCTTT
TRBV2,TRBJ2-1,TRBD2,few,CASSEESSGTYNEQFF,TGTGCCAGCAGTGAAGAGTCTAGCGGGACCTACAATGAGCAGTTCTTC
TRBV5-1,TRBJ2-5,TRBD2,.,CASSGPGLPDQETQYF,TGCGCCAGCAGCGGTCCGGGACTACCCGACCAAGAGACCCAGTACTTC
TRBV20-1,TRBJ1-5,TRBD1,.,CSASGTGYPLSSNQPQHF,TGCAGTGCTAGTGGGACAGGGTATCCCTTATCCAGCAATCAGCCCCAGCATTTT
TRBV30,TRBJ2-7,.,.,CASGLYEQYF,TGTGCCTCCGGACTTTACGAGCAGTACTTC
TRBV6-5,TRBJ2-7,TRBD1,few,CASFGQGYEQYF,TGTGCCAGCTTCGGACAGGGCTACGAGCAGTACTTC
TRBV28,TRBJ1-2,.,.,CATREGYGYTF,TGTGCCACCAGGGAGGGCTATGGCTACACCTTC
TRBV9,TRBJ1-1,.,.,CASSVGGITEAFF,TGTGCCAGCAGCGTGGGGGGGATCACTGAAGCTTTCTTT
TRBV29-1,TRBJ2-7,TRBD1,few,CSAWARSQGDYEQYF,TGCAGCGCTTGGGCCCGAAGTCAGGGGGACTACGAGCAGTACTTC
TRBV29-1,TRBJ2-6,.,once,CSVATGANVLTF,TGCAGCGTTGCCACTGGGGCCAACGTCCTGACTTTC
TRBV7-6,TRBJ2-1,TRBD1,.,CASSPGAGQADYGGLYNEQFF,TGTGCCAGCAGCCCGGGGGCGGGACAGGCCGACTATGGCGGGCTCTACAATGAGCAGTTCTTC
TRBV5-8,TRBJ2-5,TRBD1,.,CASSVGQGRETQYF,TGTGCCAGCAGCGTAGGACAGGGGCGAGAGACCCAGTACTTC
TRBV10-3,TRBJ1-2,TRBD1,.,CAIGQANYGYTF,TGTGCCATTGGACAGGCTAACTATGGCTACACCTTC
TRBV4-1,TRBJ2-5,TRBD1,.,CASSLGQEETQYF,TGCGCCAGCAGCCTAGGACAGGAAGAGACCCAGTACTTC
TRBV7-6,TRBJ1-2,.,.,CASSPRGPTSSSYGYTF,TGTGCCAGCAGCCCCAGGGGACCGACCAGTTCCTCATATGGCTACACCTTC
TRBV5-1,TRBJ2-1,.,.,CASSWTPSSSGNKFF,TGCGCCAGCAGCTGGACTCCCTCAAGCTCGGGGAATAAGTTCTTC
TRBV19,TRBJ2-2,TRBD2,.,CASRLAGQVGELFF,TGTGCCAGCCGACTAGCGGGACAAGTCGGGGAGCTGTTTTTT
TRBV12-3/TRBV12-4,TRBJ1-1,.,.,CASSLTGNTEAFF,TGTGCCAGCAGTTTAACAGGGAACACTGAAGCTTTCTTT
TRBV5-1,TRBJ2-2,TRBD1,.,CASSLGTGGAGELFF,TGCGCCAGCAGCTTGGGGACAGGGGGTGCCGGGGAGCTGTTTTTT
TRBV19,TRBJ2-7,TRBD1,.,CASSIIGQGANEQYF,TGTGCCAGTAGTATAATCGGACAGGGGGCCAACGAGCAGTACTTC
TRBV6-1,TRBJ2-5,TRBD1,few,CASSEYRGRGVGLQETQYF,TGTGCCAGCAGTGAATATAGGGGGCGTGGGGTGGGCCTCCAAGAGACCCAGTACTTC
TRBV6-5,TRBJ2-3,.,.,CASSQQITQYF,TGTGCCAGCAGTCAACAAATTACGCAGTATTTT
TRBV5-6,TRBJ2-7,TRBD2,once,CASSLLADEQYF,TGTGCCAGCAGCTTGCTAGCGGACGAGCAGTACTTC
TRBV3-1/TRBV3-2,TRBJ1-1,.,.,CASSQDYRPMNTEAFF,TGTGCCAGCAGCCAAGATTACAGGCCCATGAACACTGAAGCTTTCTTT
TRBV28,TRBJ1-2,.,.,CASSLTRAYGYTF,TGTGCCAGCAGTTTAACCAGGGCCTATGGCTACACCTTC
TRBV6-5,TRBJ1-1,.,.,CASSLRTDTEAFF,TGTGCCAGCAGTCTCAGGACAGACACTGAAGCTTTCTTT
TRBV5-4,TRBJ1-5,TRBD1,.,CASSSGGQVDQPQHF,TGTGCCAGCAGCTCGGGTGGACAGGTTGATCAGCCCCAGCATTTT